The clone carrying this TCR beta chain was counted many times. The source of the sample is a study of spatial heterogeneity in lung cancer. About the research overall: More beta-chain than alpha-chain sequences were consistently detected.

Germline V gives CDR1 SGHNT, CDR2 YYREEE (reference sequence). The CDR3 runs to 14 residues. V was trimmed by 4 bases and J by 0 bases, leaving 11 bases between them. TCRdb re-analysed the 5' RACE reads in MiXCR, keeping a single row per CDR3 protein. The sample comprises fewer than 25,000 distinct CDR3 sequences, 9% to 10% of which are singletons, and about 20% rests with the top ten. Time point meaning: blood at routine non-recurrence follow-up after resection. Material: PBMCs, obtained at follow-up. This sequence joins TRBV5-4 and TRBJ2-7; no firm D call. The source of this sequence is a male donor with early-stage non-small cell lung cancer. CDR3 DNA sequence: TGTGCCAGCAGCCGGCGAGACGGCTCCTACGAGCAGTACTTC. It specifies CASSRRDGSYEQYF.